The rows below give T cell receptor beta chains drawn from one sample of a study of T-cell reconstitution after alpha-beta-depleted transplantation in children. MiXCR, run by TCRdb on the PCR reads, gives a single entry per CDR3 protein. The top ten clones hold 5.5% to 8% of a sample with about 27,000 distinct CDR3 sequences, roughly 5.7% of them seen once. The sample consisted of PBMCs, mostly from graft donor cells, taken 180 days after TCRalphabeta/CD19-depleted stem cell transplant. The receptors come from a male patient younger than 18 who had a stem cell transplant for acute myeloid leukemia, so the T cells may come from the graft donor. Each CDR3 is given without its conserved first and last residue. Fields, in order: V gene, J gene, CDR3 protein.

TRBV7-2	TRBJ2-7	ASSTDTGAGEQY
TRBV7-2	TRBJ1-2	ASSLVDTGYGYT
TRBV3-1	TRBJ2-7	ASSQDSGLSYEQY
TRBV11-2	TRBJ2-5	ASSFSAGGMVYQETQY
TRBV7-3	TRBJ2-1	ASSLRAGDSPHNEQF
TRBV24-1	TRBJ2-2	GASDPGTGYTGELF
TRBV7-3	TRBJ2-3	ASSSLAGSTDTQY
TRBV7-9	TRBJ2-3	ASSSGSAGGTDTQY
TRBV6-5	TRBJ2-1	ASSPRGQAGGLRYNEQF
TRBV6-5	TRBJ1-5	ASSYRTGDQPQH
TRBV18	TRBJ2-5	ASTDSQETQY
TRBV15	TRBJ2-3	ATRGLGGDTQY
TRBV30	TRBJ2-2	AWKWAHTGELF
TRBV4-3	TRBJ2-2	ASSQESSGRWNTGELF
TRBV20-1	TRBJ1-5	SAQDRSNQPQH
TRBV28	TRBJ2-7	ASSAPGLAEYEQY
TRBV7-9	TRBJ1-3	ASSLPGAGNTIY
TRBV2	TRBJ2-1	ASSEIKGLADNEQF
TRBV11-2	TRBJ2-7	ASSSWTSGRGLRSYEQY
TRBV7-2	TRBJ2-2	ASSLGLARGVGELF
TRBV27	TRBJ2-1	ASSSAVEGVRDNEQF
TRBV2	TRBJ2-1	ASIASGRSEQF
TRBV20-1	TRBJ2-2	SARQTTNTGELF
TRBV28	TRBJ2-7	ASSVTTYEQY